A single sample is the source of the 5 T cell receptor beta chains below, sequenced in a study of T cell clones after liver transplantation. Produced via immunoSEQ multiplex PCR; TCRdb's table is partial and in-frame only. Of 35,000 to 45,000 clones listed, 86% are singletons. Sequenced material: CD4+ T cells from blood, taken 24 months after liver transplant. The origin of the receptors is a human patient who received a liver transplant. The graft donor may account for some of the T cells.

The chain couples TRBV29-1 to TRBJ2-7, with D possibly matching TRBD2 (5 bases). The CDR3 totals 12 residues. V lost 4 bases and J lost 5, with 12 bases in between. Germline V gene data show CDR1 as SQVTM and CDR2 as ANQGSEA. CDR3: CSVGAKGDEQYF. DNA of the CDR3: TGCAGCGTTGGCGCAAAGGGAGACGAGCAGTACTTC.

This chain links TRBV28 with TRBJ2-7; TRBD1 agrees at 8 bases. Germline assignment: CDR1 MDHEN and CDR2 SYDVKM. Unmatched junction bases numbered 5, after V lost 5 bases and J lost 2 bases. This CDR3 is built from 14 residues. The CDR3 region has the DNA TGTGCCAGCAGTAGACAGGGGCCCCCCTACGAGCAGTACTTC. Translation: CASSRQGPPYEQYF.

The chain couples TRBV6-5 to TRBJ2-2; D is ambiguous. Germline CDR1 is MNHEY and CDR2 is SVGAGI. V gave up 6 bases and J gave up 5 bases, with 16 bases separating them. CDR3 length: 15 amino acids. CDR3 nucleotide sequence: TGTGCCAGCAGAACCGGCAACCACCTGACCGGGGAGCTGTTTTTT. Encoded protein: CASRTGNHLTGELFF.

V is TRBV28 and J is TRBJ2-7; 7 bases line up with TRBD1. The V gene's germline CDR1 is MDHEN and CDR2 SYDVKM. V was clipped by 6 bases and J by 0 bases; unmatched bases: 8. The CDR3 is made up of 15 amino acids. CDR3 loop: CASSKTGVSSYEQYF. In DNA form, the CDR3 reads TGTGCCAGCAGCAAAACAGGGGTCAGCTCCTACGAGCAGTACTTC. Full variable domain (missing parts from reference TRBV28 and TRBJ2-7): DVKVTQSSRYLVKRTGEKVFLECVQDMDHENMFWYRQDPGLGLRLIYFSYDVKMKEKGDIPEGYSVSREKKERFSLILESASTNQTSMYLCASSKTGVSSYEQYFGPGTRLTVT.

The J gene is TRBJ2-2, the V gene TRBV2, with 7 nucleotides matching TRBD2. CDR3 length equals 16 residues. Trimming took 6 bases from V and 7 from J; bases not matched to a gene: 14. The V gene's germline CDR1 is SNHLY and CDR2 FYNNEI. The CDR3 nucleotides are TGTGCCAGCAGGCCTCGACTAGCAGCAAGTATCGGGGAGCTGTTTTTT. It yields the protein CASRPRLAASIGELFF.